Listed here are 15 T cell receptor beta chains from one sample, sequenced in a study of T-cell reconstitution after alpha-beta-depleted transplantation in children. Preparation of the TCRbeta library was carried out with unique molecular identifiers. TCRdb passed the PCR reads through MiXCR, listing each CDR3 protein once. The table has about a million distinct CDR3 sequences, 25% to 30% seen once. The sequencing here drew on PBMCs, mostly from graft donor cells, taken 360 days after TCRalphabeta/CD19-depleted stem cell transplant. These TCRs come from a boy in the first two years of life who had a stem cell transplant for SCID, so the T cells may come from the graft donor.

This clonotype has ten or more counts. V usage is TRBV7-9 and J usage is TRBJ2-5; TRBD2 is a possible D gene (5 bases). The germline gives CDR1 SEHNR, CDR2 FQNEAQ (reference sequence). The CDR3 extends over 13 amino acids. Between the trimmed V and J ends, which lost 8 bases and 3 bases, there was a span of 13 bases. DNA for the CDR3: TGTGCCAGCGAATTTCCGGGAAAAGAGACCCAGTACTTC. This encodes CASEFPGKETQYF.

V is TRBV15 and J is TRBJ1-2; D possibly corresponds to TRBD1 (5 bases). The V end was cut by 4 bases, the J end by 4 bases, with 13 bases between. CDR1 LNHNV and CDR2 YYDKDF come from the germline V gene (reference sequence). The CDR3 runs 14 residues. DNA of the CDR3: TGTGCCACCAGCAAGGATGGGGGTACCTATGGCTACACCTTC. Protein product: CATSKDGGTYGYTF.

This clonotype was detected a few times. The genes are TRBV7-2 and TRBJ2-3, with 7 bases lining up with TRBD2. Germline loops: CDR1 SGHTA, CDR2 FQGNSA. The CDR3 consists of 15 residues. Unmatched junction bases numbered 7, after V lost 3 bases and J lost 4 bases. The DNA for the CDR3 is TGTGCCAGCAGCTTCGGTGGGGGGGGACCAGATACGCAGTATTTT. Protein sequence: CASSFGGGGPDTQYF.

This clonotype was detected a few times. This chain connects TRBV5-5 to TRBJ2-7, with TRBD2 as a possible D gene (6 bases). Germline V gene sequence: CDR1 SGHKS, CDR2 YYEKEE (reference sequence). The CDR3 runs 16 residues. Trimming cost V 4 bases and J 0 bases, with 17 bases left between them. The CDR3 DNA follows: TGTGCCAGCAGCCCGTCCGGGACTCCAAGCTCCTACGAGCAGTACTTC. Its translation is CASSPSGTPSSYEQYF.

This clonotype has a handful of counts. Here the CDR3 DNA reads TGTGCCAGCAGCCCGTACAAAGGGAACTCCTACGAGCAGTACTTC. Translating gives CASSPYKGNSYEQYF. The chain has TRBV6-1 and TRBJ2-7; D not resolved. CDR3 length: 15 residues. V lost 6 bases and J lost 0, with 15 bases in between. Germline V CDR1 and CDR2: MNHNS, SASEGT.

V and J are TRBV11-2 and TRBJ2-5, with 10 bases lining up with TRBD2. The V segment lost 8 bases and the J segment 2 bases; nucleotides outside the gene matches: 17. CDR1 is SGHAT, CDR2 FQNNGV, per germline. The CDR3 runs to 18 residues. CDR3 in amino acids: CASLGLAISGGIQETQYF. CDR3 sequence (DNA): TGTGCCAGCTTGGGCCTCGCGATTAGCGGGGGGATACAAGAGACCCAGTACTTC.

V is TRBV12-3 or TRBV12-4 and J is TRBJ2-1; D might be TRBD2 (5 bases). V gave up 0 bases and J gave up 9 bases, with 9 bases separating them. The CDR3 extends over 13 amino acids. DNA for the CDR3: TGTGCCAGCAGTTTAGCGCTGGGGAGTGAGCAGTTCTTC. Amino acid sequence: CASSLALGSEQFF.

The table lists this clonotype with a few counts. This chain joins TRBV9 and TRBJ2-5, with D possibly called TRBD1 or TRBD2 (6 bases each). Germline V gene data show CDR1 as SGDLS and CDR2 as YYNGEE. The CDR3 contains 16 residues. V gave up 1 base and J gave up 1 base, with 14 bases separating them. The CDR3 DNA sequence: TGTGCCAGCAGCGTAAGTGGTGGAGGGGGCCAAGAGACCCAGTACTTC. It is translated as CASSVSGGGGQETQYF.

V is TRBV29-1 and J is TRBJ2-3; D gene unclear. In germline, CDR1 is SQVTM, CDR2 ANQGSEA. The CDR3 has 14 amino acids. The V gene lost 7 bases and the J gene lost 4 bases, with 18 bases spanning the gap. CDR3 residues: CSGVPGRLADTQYF. The DNA of the CDR3 is TGCAGCGGCGTTCCCGGTCGCTTGGCAGATACGCAGTATTTT.

The gene calls are TRBV25-1 and TRBJ1-1, with TRBD1 matching 8 bases. Germline CDR1 MGHDK, CDR2 SYGVNS. With 1 base clipped from V and 4 bases from J, the junction kept 5 bases outside the gene matches. The CDR3 covers 15 residues. CDR3: CASSEWGTGSTEAFF. CDR3 coding DNA: TGTGCCAGCAGTGAATGGGGGACAGGCTCCACTGAAGCTTTCTTT.

This clonotype showed up just a few times. V is TRBV7-8 and J is TRBJ2-6; D ambiguous. The V gene's germline CDR1 is SGHVS and CDR2 FQNEAQ. V lost 5 bases, J lost 0 bases, and 17 bases lay in between. This CDR3 spans 18 amino acids. Written as DNA, the CDR3 is TGTGCCAGCAGCCCGGACCCGTTCCAATTCTCTGGGGCCAACGTCCTGACTTTC. This translates into CASSPDPFQFSGANVLTF.

This clonotype was detected only a few times. The chain joins TRBV5-1 to TRBJ2-2; no definite D call. There are 17 residues in the CDR3. Germline assignment: CDR1 SGHRS and CDR2 YFSETQ. Trimming removed 4 bases from V and 4 bases from J, with 20 bases in between. DNA of the CDR3: TGCGCCAGCAGCCCGGTGGGTCTGTCCCAGATCACCGGGGAGCTGTTTTTT. Its translation: CASSPVGLSQITGELFF.

The table lists this clonotype with a few counts. CDR3 sequence: CASSVGSSGHTGELFF. The CDR3 DNA reads as TGTGCCAGCAGCGTAGGGTCTAGCGGTCACACCGGGGAGCTGTTTTTT. This chain joins TRBV9 and TRBJ2-2, with 7 positions matching TRBD2. The V gene end was trimmed by 0 bases and the J gene end by 3 bases; junction bases not matched to a gene: 5. Germline V lookup: CDR1 SGDLS, CDR2 YYNGEE. The CDR3 runs 16 residues.

This clonotype was seen only a few times. V and J are TRBV4-2 and TRBJ2-3, with 7 bases matching TRBD1. V gave up 4 bases and J gave up 2 bases; unmatched junction bases: 18. Germline CDR1 and CDR2: LGHNA and YNFKEQ. The CDR3 has 19 amino acids. The CDR3 DNA is TGTGCCAGCAGCCCTGGTCGTGTCCGGGACAGCGATACCACAGATACGCAGTATTTT. Its protein is CASSPGRVRDSDTTDTQYF.

V usage is TRBV7-2 and J usage is TRBJ2-3; perhaps TRBD2 as D (5 bases). V lost 5 bases to trimming and J lost 12 bases, with 15 bases between them. The CDR3 runs 12 residues. Germline values: CDR1 SGHTA, CDR2 FQGNSA. The CDR3 coding sequence is TGTGCCAGCAGCCCCCCCCGGGGTCTACAGTATTTT. Translated: CASSPPRGLQYF.